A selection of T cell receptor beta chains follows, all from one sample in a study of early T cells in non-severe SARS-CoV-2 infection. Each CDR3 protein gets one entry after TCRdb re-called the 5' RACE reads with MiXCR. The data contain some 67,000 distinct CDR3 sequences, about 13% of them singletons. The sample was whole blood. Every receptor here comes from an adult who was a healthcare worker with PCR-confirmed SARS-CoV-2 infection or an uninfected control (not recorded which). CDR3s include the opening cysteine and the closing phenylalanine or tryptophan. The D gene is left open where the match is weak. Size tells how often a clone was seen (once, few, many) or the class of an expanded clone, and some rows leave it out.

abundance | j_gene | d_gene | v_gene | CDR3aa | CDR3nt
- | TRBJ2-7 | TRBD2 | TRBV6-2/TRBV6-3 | CASSYVEAGAHEQYF | TGTGCCAGCAGTTACGTTGAAGCGGGAGCCCACGAGCAGTACTTC
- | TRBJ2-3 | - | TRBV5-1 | CASSLDLISSTDTQYF | TGCGCCAGCAGCTTGGATCTTATATCTAGCACAGATACGCAGTATTTT
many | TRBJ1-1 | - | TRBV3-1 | CASSAGRNTEAFF | TGTGCCAGCAGCGCTGGCAGGAACACTGAAGCTTTCTTT
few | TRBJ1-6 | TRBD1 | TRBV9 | CASSVEAGGAYSPLHF | TGTGCCAGCAGCGTAGAGGCAGGGGGCGCTTATTCACCCCTCCACTTT
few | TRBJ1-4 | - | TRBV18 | CASSFLTNEKLFF | TGTGCCAGCTCATTCCTGACGAATGAAAAACTGTTTTTT
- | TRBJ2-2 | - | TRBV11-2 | CASSPLAGRAEHTGELFF | TGTGCCAGCAGCCCCCTCGCTGGTCGGGCCGAACACACCGGGGAGCTGTTTTTT
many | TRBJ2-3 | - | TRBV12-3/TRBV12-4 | CASSSVPDTQYF | TGTGCCAGCAGTTCAGTGCCAGATACGCAGTATTTT
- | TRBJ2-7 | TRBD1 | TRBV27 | CASSLGTGILYEQYF | TGTGCCAGCAGTTTAGGGACAGGGATACTGTACGAGCAGTACTTC
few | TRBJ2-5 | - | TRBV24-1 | CATSGTSEQETQYF | TGTGCCACCAGTGGCACGTCAGAACAAGAGACCCAGTACTTC
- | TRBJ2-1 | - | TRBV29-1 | CSVELAERRDEQFF | TGCAGCGTTGAATTGGCAGAAAGGCGAGATGAGCAGTTCTTC
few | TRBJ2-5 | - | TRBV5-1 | CASSLNVGQQETQYF | TGCGCCAGCAGCTTGAACGTTGGGCAGCAAGAGACCCAGTACTTC
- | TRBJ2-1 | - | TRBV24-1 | CATSEPPGQGYNEQFF | TGTGCCACCAGTGAACCCCCGGGGCAGGGCTACAATGAGCAGTTCTTC
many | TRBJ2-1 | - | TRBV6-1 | CASSERRAPAGEQFF | TGTGCCAGCAGTGAAAGAAGGGCTCCGGCAGGTGAGCAGTTCTTC
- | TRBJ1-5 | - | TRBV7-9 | CASSTTGRAQPQHF | TGTGCCAGCAGCACCACAGGGAGGGCTCAGCCCCAGCATTTT
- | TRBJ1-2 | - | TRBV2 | CASSEAGVGYTF | TGTGCCAGCAGTGAAGCTGGGGTAGGCTACACCTTC
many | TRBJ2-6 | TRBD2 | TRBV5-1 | CASSPLSGGASGANVLTF | TGCGCCAGCAGCCCCCTCAGCGGGGGGGCCTCTGGGGCCAACGTCCTGACTTTC
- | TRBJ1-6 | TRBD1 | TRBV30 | CAWSVGRGLSPLHF | TGTGCCTGGAGTGTAGGCAGGGGGCTTTCACCCCTCCACTTT
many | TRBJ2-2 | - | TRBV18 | CASSGRDTGELFF | TGTGCCAGCTCGGGACGGGACACCGGGGAGCTGTTTTTT
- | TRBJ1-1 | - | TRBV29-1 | CSVLQGHTEAFF | TGCAGCGTCCTACAGGGACACACTGAAGCTTTCTTT
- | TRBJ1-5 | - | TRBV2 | CASRIDQPQHF | TGTGCCAGCAGGATAGATCAGCCCCAGCATTTT
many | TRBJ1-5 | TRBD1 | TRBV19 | CATADTGGSNQPQHF | TGTGCCACCGCTGATACAGGGGGTAGCAATCAGCCCCAGCATTTT
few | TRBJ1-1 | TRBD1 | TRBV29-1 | CSVEGTGTEAFF | TGCAGCGTTGAAGGGACAGGCACTGAAGCTTTCTTT
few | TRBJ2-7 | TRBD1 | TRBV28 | CASLPGQGSYEQYF | TGTGCCAGTCTTCCGGGACAGGGATCCTACGAGCAGTACTTC
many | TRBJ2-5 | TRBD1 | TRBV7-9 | CASGQGLETQYF | TGTGCCAGCGGACAGGGTTTAGAGACCCAGTACTTC
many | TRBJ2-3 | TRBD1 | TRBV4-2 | CASSQTGATDTQYF | TGTGCCAGCAGCCAGACAGGGGCCACGGATACGCAGTATTTT
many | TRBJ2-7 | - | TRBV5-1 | CASSLRQPSYEQYF | TGCGCCAGCAGCTTGCGGCAGCCCTCCTACGAGCAGTACTTC
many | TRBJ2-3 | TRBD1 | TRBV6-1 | CASSENRDRGYTDTQYF | TGTGCCAGCAGTGAAAACCGGGACAGGGGATACACAGATACGCAGTATTTT
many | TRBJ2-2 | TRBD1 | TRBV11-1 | CASSRQGNTGELFF | TGTGCCAGCAGCCGACAGGGGAACACCGGGGAGCTGTTTTTT
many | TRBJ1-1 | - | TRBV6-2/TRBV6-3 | CASSYRGGTEAFF | TGTGCCAGCAGTTACAGGGGAGGCACTGAAGCTTTCTTT
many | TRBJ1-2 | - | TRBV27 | CASSLIGNLKGYTF | TGTGCCAGCAGTTTAATAGGGAACTTGAAGGGCTACACCTTC
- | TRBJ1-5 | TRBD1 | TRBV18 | CASSPRRTGSNQPQHF | TGTGCCAGCTCACCAAGGAGGACAGGATCTAATCAGCCCCAGCATTTT
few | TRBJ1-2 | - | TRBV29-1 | CSVLAGSGYTF | TGCAGCGTCTTGGCCGGGTCTGGCTACACCTTC
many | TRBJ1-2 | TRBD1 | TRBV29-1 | CSVERGREPYGYTF | TGCAGCGTTGAAAGGGGGCGGGAGCCCTATGGCTACACCTTC
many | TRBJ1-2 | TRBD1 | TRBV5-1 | CASSFGQGGYGYTF | TGCGCCAGCAGCTTTGGACAGGGTGGCTATGGCTACACCTTC
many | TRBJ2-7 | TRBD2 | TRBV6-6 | CASKSSGDSYEQYF | TGTGCCAGCAAGTCCAGCGGGGACTCCTACGAGCAGTACTTC
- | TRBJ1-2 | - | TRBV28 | CASSRNDYGYTF | TGTGCCAGCAGCCGGAACGACTATGGCTACACCTTC
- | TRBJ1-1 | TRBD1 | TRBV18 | CASSLGQGNEAFF | TGTGCCAGCTCACTGGGACAGGGGAATGAAGCTTTCTTT
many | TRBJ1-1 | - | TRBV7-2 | CASSRFMNTEAFF | TGTGCCAGCAGCCGCTTCATGAACACTGAAGCTTTCTTT
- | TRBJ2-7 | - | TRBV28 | CASSFNNEYEQYF | TGTGCCAGCAGTTTTAACAACGAGTACGAGCAGTACTTC